This record looks at one T cell receptor (beta chain) sequence and its context. Its antigen has not been determined. Base qualities are not at hand, and no much larger clone is one base apart. Other DNA sequences in the sample encode the same CDR3. This sample is drawn from a study of blood T cell repertoires in COVID-19 (dated by TCRdb to about 2020). Describing the broader study: Samples from collaborators originated in the United States, Italy and Spain and spanned both the acute and convalescent phases of COVID-19. The dataset comprised deeply sampled blood TCRbeta repertoires from subjects exposed to, actively infected with, or recovered from COVID-19. HLA class I and class II types, where available, came from metadata supplied by the sample provider rather than from assay-based typing. Nearly every sample came with metadata listing a de-identified subject ID, COVID-19 status, age in years and sex. Samples were obtained from the ongoing ImmuneRACE study (first 160 participants) and from about 1,300 subjects provided by 6 global collaborators. The prospective study material was composed of cDNA or gDNA derived from T cells, B-cell-depleted T cells, or PBMCs. The repertoires were released in a freely available public database intended as a resource for research on the immune response to SARS-CoV-2. Study-wide conclusions, independent of this receptor: How much clinical and demographic metadata was included differed by source and by participant, and the metadata was provided uncurated.

The cysteine opens and the phenylalanine closes a CDR3 of 13 amino acids. The only DNA kept is the CDR3, 39 bases in frame from the first base. V gives up 8 bases and J gives up 1 base, and the segment between their germline ends measures 6 bases. Looking up the germline V gene yields CDR1 SNHLY and CDR2 FYNNEI. TCRbeta CDR3 regions were amplified from genomic DNA by means of the immunoSEQ Assay, a bias-controlled multiplex PCR. Regarding the original processing steps: The number of nucleated cells in each sample was estimated by amplification of reference gene primers within the assay. Sequence reads were collapsed and filtered to measure the absolute abundance of every unique TCRbeta CDR3 rearrangement. For each sample, productive Simpson clonality was calculated as the square root of Simpson's diversity index across productive rearrangements. Not all clones reach the TCRdb copy of this immuneACCESS table, which keeps in-frame sequences only. Checked studies attribute under half of the gap to unresolved V genes and leave the rest unexplained. V and J calls and clone size are those listed in that table; D and trimming were worked out from the DNA. The sample has around 280,000 clones on record, around 86% of them singletons. The top ten clones comprise 1.5% to 2% of the sample.

Enrolling through a virtual design, the prospective study's participants ranged in age from about 18 to 100 years and lived across 24 United States geographic areas. In the prospective study, cohorts were assigned on the basis of participant-reported clinical history obtained from a screening survey and a study questionnaire. Recovered participants in ImmuneRACE Cohort 3 were defined by two consecutive negative NP/OP PCR tests, clearance by a healthcare professional, or resolution of symptoms. Mobile phlebotomists in the prospective study collected whole blood, serum and a nasopharyngeal or oropharyngeal swab from every participant. Additional blood draws and questionnaires over a 2-month period could optionally be provided by prospective study participants. Before DNA extraction, blood samples from the prospective study were shipped at room temperature or frozen.

The sequence joins TRBV2 to TRBJ1-6; the D gene cannot be named for sure. This TCR came from a woman between 35 and 50 years old who had recovered from COVID-19. Sequenced sample: PBMCs or T cells enriched from blood (not recorded which). The CDR3 reads as follows: CASGGSYNSPLHF. The DNA reads TGTGCCAGCGGAGGGTCCTATAATTCACCCCTCCACTTT.